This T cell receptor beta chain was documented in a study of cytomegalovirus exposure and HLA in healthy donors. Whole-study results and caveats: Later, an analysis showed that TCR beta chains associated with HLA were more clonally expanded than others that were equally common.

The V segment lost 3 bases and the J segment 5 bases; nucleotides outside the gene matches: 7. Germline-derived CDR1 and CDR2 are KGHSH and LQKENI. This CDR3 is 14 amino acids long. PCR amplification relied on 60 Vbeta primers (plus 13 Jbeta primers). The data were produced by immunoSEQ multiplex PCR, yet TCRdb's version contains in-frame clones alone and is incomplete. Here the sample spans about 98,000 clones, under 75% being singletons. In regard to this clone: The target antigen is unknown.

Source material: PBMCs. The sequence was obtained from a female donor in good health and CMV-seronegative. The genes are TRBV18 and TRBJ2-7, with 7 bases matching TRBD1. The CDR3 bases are TGTGCCAGCTCACCGGGGACAGCTGAGGACGAGCAGTACTTC. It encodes CASSPGTAEDEQYF.